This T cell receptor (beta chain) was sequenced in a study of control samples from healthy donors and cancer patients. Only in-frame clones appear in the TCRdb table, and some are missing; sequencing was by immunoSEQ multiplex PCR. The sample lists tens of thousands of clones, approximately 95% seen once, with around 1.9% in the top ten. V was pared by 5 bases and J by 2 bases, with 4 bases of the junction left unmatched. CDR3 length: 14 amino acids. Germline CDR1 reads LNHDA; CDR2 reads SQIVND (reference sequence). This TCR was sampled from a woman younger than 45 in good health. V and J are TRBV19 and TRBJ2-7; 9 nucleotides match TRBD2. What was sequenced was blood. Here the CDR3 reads CASSFAGGTYEQYF. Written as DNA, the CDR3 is TGTGCCAGTAGTTTTGCGGGAGGGACCTACGAGCAGTACTTC. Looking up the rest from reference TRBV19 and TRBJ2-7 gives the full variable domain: DGGITQSPKYLFRKEGQNVTLSCEQNLNHDAMYWYRQDPGQGLRLIYYSQIVNDFQKGDIAEGYSVSREKKESFPLTVTSAQKNPTAFYLCASSFAGGTYEQYFGPGTRLTVT.